The following is a TCR beta chain sequence with its context. This clone was observed once. The specificity of this receptor is unknown. No quality values exist for individual bases; no much larger clone is one base distant. Additional DNA sequences in this sample encode the identical CDR3. V and J are truncated by 4 bases and 0 bases respectively, leaving an intervening sequence of 6 bases. The germline V gene encodes CDR1 MDHEN and CDR2 SYDVKM. The CDR3 numbers 13 residues from cysteine through phenylalanine. Of the read, only the CDR3 DNA is kept; its 39 bases are in frame from base 1. These data originate in a study of shared clonotypes between healthy human individuals (dated by TCRdb to 2019 to 2021). Study-wide context: The cohort comprised two women and a few men aged 18 to 49 years. Different laboratories and diverse techniques were used to prepare libraries and sequence TCR repertoires, to increase sequencing depth and limit assay-specific biases. To estimate repertoire size and how much clonotype sharing occurs between individuals, the study deeply sequenced the blood TCR repertoires of five healthy adults. For each donor, three plates each were used for CD4 naive and CD4 memory, two plates were used for CD8 naive, and one plate was used for CD8 memory. Between about 0.94 and 8.9 billion PBMCs per donor were obtained by leukapheresis. Paper-wide results and their limitations: Even with the large sequencing depth, rarefaction of the sorted-subset datasets indicated that sequencing was incomplete. Because the study included only a small number of donors, the genetic and exposure-history diversity represented was limited. Sampling was limited to blood, and TCR repertoires in tissue likely differ from TCR repertoires in blood. Naive subsets generally had larger estimated clonotype richness than memory subsets. Clonotypes shared by all four sorted-subset donors showed higher generation probabilities than non-shared clonotypes. Pairwise subsampling led to the expectation that sequencing depth would affect the degree of clonotype sharing among donors. Across four donors, roughly 5.1% of naive CD4, roughly 3.3% of naive CD8, under 2.5% of memory CD4, and over 0.35% of memory CD8 clonotypes were shared.

The donors were healthy, HIV-negative adults with no recently reported acute infections or vaccinations. All donors were Caucasian adults living in Nashville, Tennessee, USA. Magnetic negative selection was used to enrich CD4+ T cells, after which naive cells were positively selected on CD45RA and the negative fraction became the memory subset. After blood collection by leukapheresis, PBMCs were isolated using Ficoll-Histopaque density gradient centrifugation and then cryopreserved in the vapor phase of liquid nitrogen. Purity and quantity of every magnetically sorted T cell population were checked by analytical flow cytometry. Each sorted fraction had its genomic DNA isolated and then quantified by UV absorbance on a Nanodrop 2000c. Using the deep immunoSEQ assay, TCR CDR3 regions were amplified from genomic DNA by multiplex PCR. Extracted genomic DNA from each cell subset was distributed evenly across all wells of several immunoSEQ 96-well plates, and each plate was treated as a replicate. Each replicate PCR for sorted subsets received roughly 200 ng genomic DNA, equal to around 32,000 T cell genomes. Purified libraries were quantified with a Qubit 3.0 fluorometer, sized on a Bioanalyzer 2100, and re-quantified with the KAPA Library Quantification kit. Each immunoSEQ 96-well plate was sequenced on its own single-read 150-cycle Illumina NextSeq 550 flow cell. For the original study's pipeline: Because the immunoSEQ output included only junctional sequences and no quality scores, the filtering could not be the same as the filtering used for full-length reads. Sequences were annotated with PyIR, a Python wrapper for IgBLAST v1.9, using IMGT germline references to assign V/J genes and CDR3. Reads were removed for weak V/J assignments (E-value above 1e-6), missing CDR3, stop codons, out-of-frame junctions, or ambiguous translated residues. V3J clonotypes were defined by identical inferred V gene, J gene, and CDR3 amino acid sequence. Percentage overlap between repertoires was calculated by dividing the number of shared unique clonotypes by the size of the smaller repertoire. Richness of each repertoire was evaluated using RTK rarefaction, the Chao1 estimator, and Recon v2.1 estimates of unobserved clonotypes. For all TCRbeta clonotypes obtained by the gDNA method from four donors, generation probabilities were computed with OLGA. Entries here come from immuneACCESS through TCRdb and include only in-frame sequences with V and J called. Some clones fail to appear in such tables; in the studies checked, an unresolved V gene covers under half of the shortfall, and the cause of the remainder is unknown. Clonal size and the V and J genes are those of that table, whereas D and trimming came from the DNA. The sample data list about 2.3 million clones, and about 90% of these were observed just once. About 0.36% of the sample goes to the ten largest clones.

This receptor chain uses TRBV28 and TRBJ2-5; the D gene identity is not certain. The TCR was taken from a man aged 18-30 years in good health. Some clones in this sample may be carry-over from other donors' samples. Sample: naive CD4+ T cells from PBMCs. Read against the paper, the sample's cell subset or site label means: CD45RA+ positively selected. The sequenced DNA is TGTGCCAGCAGTTCCCCGTACCAAGAGACCCAGTACTTC. It translates as CASSSPYQETQYF. The variable domain in full, with residues beyond the CDR3 obtained from the reference TRBV28 and TRBJ2-5 genes, is DVKVTQSSRYLVKRTGEKVFLECVQDMDHENMFWYRQDPGLGLRLIYFSYDVKMKEKGDIPEGYSVSREKKERFSLILESASTNQTSMYLCASSSPYQETQYFGPGTRLLVL.